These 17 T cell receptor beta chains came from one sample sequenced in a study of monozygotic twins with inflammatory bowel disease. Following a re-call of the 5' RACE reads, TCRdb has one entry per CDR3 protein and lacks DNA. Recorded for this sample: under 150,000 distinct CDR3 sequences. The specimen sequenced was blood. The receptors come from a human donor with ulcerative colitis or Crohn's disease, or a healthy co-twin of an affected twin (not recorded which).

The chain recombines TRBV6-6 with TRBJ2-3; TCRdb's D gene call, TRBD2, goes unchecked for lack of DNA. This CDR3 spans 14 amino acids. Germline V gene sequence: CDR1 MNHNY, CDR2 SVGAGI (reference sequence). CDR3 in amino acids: CAGRLAGDTDTQYF.

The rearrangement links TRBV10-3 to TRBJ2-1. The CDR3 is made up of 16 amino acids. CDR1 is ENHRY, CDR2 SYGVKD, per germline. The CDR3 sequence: CAISEGAGNINNEQFF.

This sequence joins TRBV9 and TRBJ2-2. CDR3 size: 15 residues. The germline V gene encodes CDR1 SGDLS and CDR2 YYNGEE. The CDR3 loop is CASSDWMWGTGELFF.

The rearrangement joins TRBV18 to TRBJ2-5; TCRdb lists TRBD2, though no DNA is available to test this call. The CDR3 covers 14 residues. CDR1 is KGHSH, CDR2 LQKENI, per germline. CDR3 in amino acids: CASSPQSGGETQYF.

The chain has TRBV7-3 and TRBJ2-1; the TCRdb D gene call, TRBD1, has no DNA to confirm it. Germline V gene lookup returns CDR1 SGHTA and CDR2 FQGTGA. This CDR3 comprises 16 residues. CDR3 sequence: CASSLRAGALGNEQFF.

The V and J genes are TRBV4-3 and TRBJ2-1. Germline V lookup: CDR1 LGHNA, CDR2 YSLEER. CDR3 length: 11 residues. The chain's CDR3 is CASSENNEQFF.

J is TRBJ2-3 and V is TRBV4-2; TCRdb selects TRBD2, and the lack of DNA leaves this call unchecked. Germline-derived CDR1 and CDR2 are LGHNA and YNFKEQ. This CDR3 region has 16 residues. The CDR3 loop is CASSLQTRISVDTQYF.

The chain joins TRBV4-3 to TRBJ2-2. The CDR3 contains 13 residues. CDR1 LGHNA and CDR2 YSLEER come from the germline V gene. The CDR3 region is CASSLQVSGELFF.

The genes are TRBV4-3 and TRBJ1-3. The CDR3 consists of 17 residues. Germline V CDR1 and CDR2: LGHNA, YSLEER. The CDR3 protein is CASSQDYGKYSGNTIYF.

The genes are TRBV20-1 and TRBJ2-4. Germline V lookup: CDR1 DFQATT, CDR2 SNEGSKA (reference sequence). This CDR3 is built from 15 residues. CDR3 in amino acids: CSASRSTSVQGIQYF.

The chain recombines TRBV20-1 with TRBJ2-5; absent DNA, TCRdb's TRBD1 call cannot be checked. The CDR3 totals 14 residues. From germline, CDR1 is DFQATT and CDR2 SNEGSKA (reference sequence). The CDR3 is CSARDPRGQETQYF.

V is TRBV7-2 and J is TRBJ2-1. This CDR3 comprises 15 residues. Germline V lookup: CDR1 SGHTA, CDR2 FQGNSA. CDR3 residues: CASSSSRTSYNEQFF.

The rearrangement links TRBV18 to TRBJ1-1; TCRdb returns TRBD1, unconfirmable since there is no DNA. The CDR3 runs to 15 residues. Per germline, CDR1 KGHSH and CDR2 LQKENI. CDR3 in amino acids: CASSPTPPFNTEAFF.

The CDR3: CASRLGQGTSLMNTGELFF. The gene calls are TRBV12-3 or TRBV12-4 and TRBJ2-2; TCRdb's D call of TRBD1 is untestable without DNA. This CDR3 has 19 amino acids.

This CDR3 is CASSSRTAITASPLHF. This chain uses TRBV7-8 with TRBJ1-6; no DNA is available, so the TRBD1 call from TCRdb remains unchecked. Germline values: CDR1 SGHVS, CDR2 FQNEAQ. This CDR3 is 16 amino acids long.

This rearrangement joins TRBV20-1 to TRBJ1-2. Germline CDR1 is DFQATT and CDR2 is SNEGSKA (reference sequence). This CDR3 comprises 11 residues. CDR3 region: CSARAGVGNTF.

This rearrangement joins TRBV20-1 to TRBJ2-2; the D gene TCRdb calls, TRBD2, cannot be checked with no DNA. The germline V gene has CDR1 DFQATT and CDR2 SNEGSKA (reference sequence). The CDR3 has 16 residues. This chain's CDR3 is CSASEAGGPIAGELFF.